These 7 T cell receptor beta chains were all obtained from the same sample, sequenced in a study of cytomegalovirus exposure and HLA in healthy donors. With 60 Vbeta and 13 Jbeta primers, the PCR was carried out. The data were produced by immunoSEQ multiplex PCR, yet TCRdb's version contains in-frame clones alone and is incomplete. Here the sample spans some 150,000 clones, roughly 85% being singletons. Specimen: PBMCs. These receptors were obtained from a middle-aged man in good health and CMV-seronegative.

The rearrangement links TRBV5-4 to TRBJ2-5; 9 nucleotides match TRBD1. This CDR3 is 13 amino acids long. CDR1 SGHNT and CDR2 YYREEE come from the germline V gene (reference sequence). J was trimmed by 5 bases and V by 5 bases; bases with no gene match: 4. CDR3 in DNA: TGTGCCAGCAGTCTTACAGGGGGCGAGACCCAGTACTTC. Amino acids: CASSLTGGETQYF.

This clone was found once. In DNA form, the CDR3 reads TGTGCCAGCAGGCACGGTAGCAATCAGCCCCAGCATTTT. Protein: CASRHGSNQPQHF. The chain recombines TRBV27 with TRBJ1-5, with no clear D. This CDR3 is built from 13 residues. Germline V CDR1 and CDR2: MNHEY, SMNVEV (reference sequence). The V and J ends lost 6 bases and 0 bases respectively, with 6 bases between them.

This chain joins TRBV4-1 and TRBJ2-7, with D possibly TRBD1 on 5 matching bases. The V end lost 1 base, the J end lost 1 base, and 11 bases lay between the germline ends. There are 15 residues in the CDR3. From germline, CDR1 is MGHRA and CDR2 YSYEKL. CDR3 DNA sequence: TGCGCCAGCAGCCAAGGCCAGGGCCTATCCTACGAGCAGTACTTC. Its translation: CASSQGQGLSYEQYF.

Only one count was recorded for this clone. The chain couples TRBV6-5 to TRBJ1-2, with 9 nucleotides matching TRBD1. The V gene's germline CDR1 is MNHEY and CDR2 SVGAGI. The V gene end was trimmed by 8 bases and the J gene end by 6 bases; junction bases not matched to a gene: 13. The CDR3 is made up of 15 amino acids. The CDR3 bases are TGTGCCAGCCGACGAGTGGGACAGGGTGTCCATGGCTACACCTTC. Protein product: CASRRVGQGVHGYTF.

About this clone: A junction end diverges from the germline sequence, so it may reflect a read error. This chain connects TRBV7-7 to TRBJ2-5, with TRBD2 matching over 8 bases. This CDR3 region has 16 residues. Germline CDR1 reads SSHAT; CDR2 reads FNYEAQ (reference sequence). In DNA, the CDR3 is TGTGCTAGCAGCTCCGGACCGGGACTAGAGGGCGAGACCCAGTACTTC. Amino acid sequence: CASSSGPGLEGETQYF.

The chain links TRBV7-2 to TRBJ2-4; TRBD1 might be the D (5 bases). The CDR3 covers 13 residues. The V gene's germline CDR1 is SGHTA and CDR2 FQGNSA. With 1 base removed from V and 8 bases from J, the gap between germline ends came to 9 bases. In DNA form, the CDR3 reads TGTGCCAGCAGCTTAGGACAGAGATACATTCAGTACTTC. It encodes CASSLGQRYIQYF.

Note on this clone: The sample carries other DNA sequences with the same CDR3. The J gene is TRBJ2-7, the V gene TRBV4-2; 11 nucleotides line up with TRBD2. This CDR3 contains 16 residues. The V and J ends lost 3 bases and 2 bases, in that order; junction bases with no gene match: 6. The germline gives CDR1 LGHNA, CDR2 YNFKEQ. CDR3 sequence (DNA): TGTGCCAGCAGCCAGGATAGGACTAGCGGGCCCTACGAGCAGTACTTC. As protein: CASSQDRTSGPYEQYF.